This is a list of T cell receptor beta chains from one sample in a study of CXCR3-negative and CXCR3-positive naive CD8 T cells. TCRdb reprocessed the 5' RACE reads and keeps a single row for each CDR3 protein, giving no DNA. This listing includes about 98,000 distinct CDR3 sequences. The sequenced material came from naive CXCR3+ CD8+ T cells from blood. The source is a human donor in good health. Some clones in this sample may be carry-over from other donors' samples. Each CDR3 is given with its conserved first and last residue. Rows give clone size only sometimes, using once, few, many, or a class for an expanded clone.

>TRBV7-2|-|TRBJ2-7
CASSLGLGTYEQYF
>TRBV4-3|-|TRBJ2-5
CASSQERKGSLGETQYF
>TRBV7-9|-|TRBJ2-7
CASSTSDEQYF
>TRBV7-2|-|TRBJ2-1
CASSLDAPLAGGNNEQFF
>TRBV25-1|-|TRBJ2-1
CASSEWTSGGADEQFF
>TRBV15|-|TRBJ2-1
CATSRDMTGYNEQFF
>TRBV2|-|TRBJ2-3
CATDNLGREKNTDTQYF
>TRBV5-6|-|TRBJ2-1
CASSPEERGGSYNEQFF
>TRBV25-1|-|TRBJ2-7
CASSAYLVEGWGGYEQYF
>TRBV7-6|-|TRBJ2-7
CASSPRDRGSSYEQYF
>TRBV7-2|-|TRBJ2-7
CASSSLAGAPYEQYF
>TRBV29-1|-|TRBJ1-2
CSVEEEQGYGYTF
>TRBV4-3|-|TRBJ1-1
CASSQGWNTEAFF
>TRBV12-5|-|TRBJ1-6
CASGDDPTGFSSPLHF
>TRBV7-2|-|TRBJ2-7
CASSLGQGVTYEQYF
>TRBV6-4|-|TRBJ2-1
CASSRDSNNEQFF
>TRBV7-8|-|TRBJ2-3
CASSFRTATSTDTQYF
>TRBV10-3|-|TRBJ2-7
CAIGVEARGYEQYF
>TRBV28|-|TRBJ1-2
CASSFLGANYGYTF
>TRBV19|-|TRBJ1-5
CASDSYNQPQHF
>TRBV19|-|TRBJ2-1
CASSVKAGRAYNEQFF
>TRBV5-4|-|TRBJ2-1
CASSLWLAGRDEQFF
>TRBV14|medium-sized|TRBJ1-1
CASSQDEGEIAEAFF
>TRBV12-3/TRBV12-4|-|TRBJ2-3
CASSSPRGLSTDTQYF
>TRBV7-6|-|TRBJ2-2
CASSLVFGELFF
>TRBV12-3/TRBV12-4|-|TRBJ1-1
CASSLGRGNTEAFF
>TRBV27|-|TRBJ2-1
CASSLDRDNEQFF
>TRBV19|-|TRBJ2-7
CASSMGLYEQYF
>TRBV7-9|-|TRBJ2-7
CASSFAQGAYVQYF
>TRBV5-1|-|TRBJ1-5
CASSYPGLRDQPQHF
>TRBV29-1|-|TRBJ2-2
CSALRDTGELFF
>TRBV11-2|-|TRBJ1-1
CASSLQGVNTEAFF
>TRBV29-1|-|TRBJ2-7
CSVMDGDSYEQYF
>TRBV6-5|-|TRBJ2-7
CASSYSSGMYEQYF
>TRBV20-1|-|TRBJ1-5
CSASGTADFNQPQHF
>TRBV7-9|-|TRBJ2-7
CASSLPGNPYEQYF
>TRBV7-6|-|TRBJ2-7
CASTQVMGAYEQYF
>TRBV7-8|-|TRBJ2-7
CASSSEGGLRNPYEQYF
>TRBV7-9|-|TRBJ2-1
CASSPSSGNEQFF
>TRBV2|-|TRBJ2-7
CASRPRTSGSEQYF
>TRBV29-1|-|TRBJ2-1
CSVEAPQAGPYNEQFF
>TRBV12-3/TRBV12-4|-|TRBJ1-1
CASSLWGQMNTEAFF
>TRBV6-5|-|TRBJ2-2
CASTPAEGVGGELFF
>TRBV7-9|-|TRBJ1-1
CASSLGQGINTEAFF
>TRBV6-5|-|TRBJ2-7
CASSEGDGYEQYF
>TRBV6-2/TRBV6-3|-|TRBJ2-1
CASSQTEVAGAHYNEQFF